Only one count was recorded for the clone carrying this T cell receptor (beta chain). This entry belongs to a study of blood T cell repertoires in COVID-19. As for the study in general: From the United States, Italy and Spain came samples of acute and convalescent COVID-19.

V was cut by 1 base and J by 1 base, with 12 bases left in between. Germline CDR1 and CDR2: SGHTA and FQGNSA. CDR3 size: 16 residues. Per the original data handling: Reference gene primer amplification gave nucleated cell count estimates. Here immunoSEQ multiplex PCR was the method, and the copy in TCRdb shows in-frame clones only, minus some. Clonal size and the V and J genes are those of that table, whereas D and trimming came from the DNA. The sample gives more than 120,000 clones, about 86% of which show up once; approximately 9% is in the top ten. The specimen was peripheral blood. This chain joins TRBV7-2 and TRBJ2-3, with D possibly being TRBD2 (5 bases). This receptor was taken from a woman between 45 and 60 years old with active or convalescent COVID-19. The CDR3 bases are TGTGCCAGCAGCTTAGGGGTCGGTAGCGGCACAGATACGCAGTATTTT. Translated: CASSLGVGSGTDTQYF.